This TCR beta chain was retrieved from a study of T cells after somatic rescue of genetic block. Sequencing was performed with immunoSEQ multiplex PCR; in TCRdb, only in-frame clones are kept and a portion is missing. This sample has approximately 58,000 clones; 96% occur once, and the top ten carry under 0.095%. This CDR3 region has 14 residues. The trim removed 2 bases at V and 7 bases at J, leaving 5 bases unmatched. Looked up from germline, CDR1 is GTSNPN and CDR2 is SVGIG (reference sequence). The sequence came from a child under two years old. Sequencing was carried out using peripheral blood mononuclear cells (PBMCs). The rearrangement uses TRBV30 and TRBJ2-2; 9 bases align to TRBD1. DNA of the CDR3: TGTGCCTGGAGTTTAACAGGGGGCGTCGGGGAGCTGTTTTTT. Translating it yields CAWSLTGGVGELFF.